The 26 T cell receptor beta chains given below trace back to one sample, sequenced in a study of blood T cell repertoires in COVID-19. Using immunoSEQ multiplex PCR, the repertoire was profiled, and TCRdb retains in-frame clones only, with some absent. The sample lists tens of thousands of clones, about 85% occurring once. Sequencing used peripheral blood. The receptors were gathered from a man in his 70s with acute or convalescent COVID-19.

The CDR3 is CATSRVGGTNTEAFF. The CDR3 DNA follows: TGTGCCACCAGCAGAGTCGGCGGTACGAACACTGAAGCTTTCTTT. This sequence joins TRBV15 and TRBJ1-1, with D hard to call. V lost 1 base to trimming and J lost 1 base, with 10 bases between them. In germline, CDR1 is LNHNV, CDR2 YYDKDF (reference sequence). This CDR3 contains 15 residues.

This chain uses TRBV12-3 or TRBV12-4 with TRBJ2-7, with D unresolved. The CDR3 totals 12 residues. Trimming took off 3 bases at V and 2 bases at J, with 5 bases between the two ends. CDR3 region: CASSFTAYEQYF. DNA for the CDR3: TGTGCCAGCAGTTTTACTGCCTACGAGCAGTACTTC.

This clone has only one observation. This chain links TRBV6-2 or TRBV6-3 with TRBJ2-5; unclear D gene. Germline V CDR1 and CDR2: MNHEY, SVGEGT. Trimming stripped 5 bases from V and 5 bases from J, with 9 bases between. The CDR3 length is 12 residues. The DNA of the CDR3 is TGTGCCAGCAGTCCCCTCCGGGAGACCCAGTACTTC. Translating gives CASSPLRETQYF.

The chain carries TRBV12-3 or TRBV12-4 and TRBJ1-1; D remains unclear. V was trimmed by 9 bases and J by 0 bases, leaving 11 bases between them. This CDR3 contains 13 residues. The chain's CDR3 is CASSLGVNTEAFF. In DNA form, the CDR3 reads TGTGCCAGTTCCTTGGGAGTGAACACTGAAGCTTTCTTT.

V gene TRBV3-1 (or the pseudogene TRBV3-2) combines with J gene TRBJ2-7; TRBD2 is a possible D gene (5 bases). The CDR3 sequence is 13 residues long. V lost 1 base and J 9 bases, leaving 13 bases between the germline ends. Germline CDR1 and CDR2: LGHDT and YNNKEL (reference sequence). The CDR3 protein is CASSQVSGGGQYF. The CDR3 DNA sequence: TGTGCCAGCAGCCAAGTTTCAGGAGGTGGGCAGTACTTC.

V is TRBV4-3 and J is TRBJ2-1; maybe TRBD1 (5 bases). CDR3 length equals 14 residues. Between the trimmed V and J ends, which lost 0 bases and 10 bases, there was a span of 13 bases. Germline V lookup: CDR1 LGHNA, CDR2 YSLEER. The CDR3 loop is CASSQDGALREQFF. The DNA for the CDR3 is TGCGCCAGCAGCCAAGATGGGGCCCTGAGGGAGCAGTTCTTC.

J is TRBJ2-7 and V is TRBV6-5; 10 bases align to TRBD2. The V gene's germline CDR1 is MNHEY and CDR2 SVGAGI. The CDR3 contains 14 residues. Unmatched junction bases numbered 7, after V lost 7 bases and J lost 4 bases. The CDR3 loop reads CASTPLAGVYEQYF. CDR3 bases: TGTGCCAGCACCCCCCTAGCGGGGGTATACGAGCAGTACTTC.

The chain has TRBV5-1 and TRBJ1-1; D ambiguous. Trimming removed 3 bases at V and 1 base at J, with 10 bases between. Looked up from germline, CDR1 is SGHRS and CDR2 is YFSETQ. The CDR3 totals 14 residues. The CDR3 loop is CASSWAGGNTEAFF. CDR3 nucleotides: TGCGCCAGCAGCTGGGCAGGTGGGAACACTGAAGCTTTCTTT. Full variable domain (missing parts from reference TRBV5-1 and TRBJ1-1): KAGVTQTPRYLIKTRGQQVTLSCSPISGHRSVSWYQQTPGQGLQFLFEYFSETQRNKGNFPGRFSGRQFSNSRSEMNVSTLELGDSALYLCASSWAGGNTEAFFGQGTRLTVV.

The rearrangement links TRBV4-3 to TRBJ1-2, with TRBD1 identical over 7 bases. CDR3 length equals 16 residues. Germline V gene lookup returns CDR1 LGHNA and CDR2 YSLEER. V dropped 0 bases and J dropped 4; count of bases not matched to a gene: 8. The CDR3 bases are TGCGCCAGCAGCCAAGAATTTGCAGGGGGTACCTATGGCTACACCTTC. Translating it yields CASSQEFAGGTYGYTF.

This chain links TRBV7-8 with TRBJ2-3; TRBD1 aligns across 8 bases. Germline lookup yields CDR1 SGHVS and CDR2 FQNEAQ. Trimming took 3 bases from V and 5 from J; bases not matched to a gene: 16. This CDR3 region has 18 residues. The CDR3 region has the DNA TGTGCCAGCAGCTTTATTAGGGTCGGACAGGGCCGGGGAGATACGCAGTATTTT. This sequence encodes CASSFIRVGQGRGDTQYF.

The V gene is TRBV3-1 (or the pseudogene TRBV3-2), the J gene TRBJ2-3; D uncertain. This CDR3 region has 13 residues. The V end lost 5 bases, the J end lost 1 base, and 7 bases lay between the germline ends. Germline CDR1 and CDR2: LGHDT and YNNKEL (reference sequence). The chain's CDR3 is CASSASGTDTQYF. CDR3 DNA: TGTGCCAGCAGCGCCTCAGGCACAGATACGCAGTATTTT.

The gene calls are TRBV2 and TRBJ1-1; D not certain. The germline CDR1 and CDR2 sequences are SNHLY and FYNNEI. The CDR3 loop spans 12 amino acids. V was pared by 4 bases and J by 5 bases, with 8 bases between. The CDR3 spells CASSVGGTEAFF. The CDR3 coding sequence is TGTGCCAGCAGTGTGGGCGGGACTGAAGCTTTCTTT.

The V call is TRBV28, the J call TRBJ1-1; TRBD1 might be the D (5 bases). Germline values: CDR1 MDHEN, CDR2 SYDVKM. This CDR3 region has 15 residues. V dropped 5 bases and J dropped 3 bases, with 16 bases sitting between them. The CDR3 nucleotides are TGTGCCAGCAGTACCCCTCGCGGGGGTCACACTGAAGCTTTCTTT. This gives the protein CASSTPRGGHTEAFF.

The chain is built from TRBV18 and TRBJ2-1; D perhaps matches TRBD1 (6 bases). The CDR3 length is 12 residues. The germline V and J ends were trimmed by 2 bases and 9 bases, with 8 bases remaining between them. Germline V gene sequence: CDR1 KGHSH, CDR2 LQKENI. CDR3 DNA: TGTGCCAGCTCACCAGGGGGCGGTGAGCAGTTCTTC. It encodes CASSPGGGEQFF.

The gene calls are TRBV15 and TRBJ2-2, with 7 bases identical to TRBD1. The length of the CDR3 is 17 residues. The germline gives CDR1 LNHNV, CDR2 YYDKDF (reference sequence). Trimming took 3 bases from V and 5 from J; bases not matched to a gene: 12. In DNA form, the CDR3 reads TGTGCCACCAGCAGGTGGACAGGTTTTGGTTCGACCGGGGAGCTGTTTTTT. Translation: CATSRWTGFGSTGELFF.

This chain joins TRBV10-2 and TRBJ2-4; TRBD1 aligns across 8 bases. V lost 3 bases, J lost 0 bases, and 10 bases stayed unmatched. The CDR3 totals 18 residues. Germline V gene data show CDR1 as WSHSY and CDR2 as SAAADI. Written as DNA, the CDR3 is TGCGCCAGCAGTGAAATTTCTGGACAGGGTCTAGCCAAAAACATTCAGTACTTC. Amino acid sequence: CASSEISGQGLAKNIQYF.

This rearrangement joins TRBV6-4 to TRBJ2-3; 10 nucleotides line up with TRBD2. Losses at the gene ends were 3 bases for V and 5 bases for J; bases not matched to a gene: 5. Germline V lookup: CDR1 MRHNA, CDR2 SNTAGT. The CDR3 is 15 amino acids. DNA for the CDR3: TGTGCCAGCAGTGAAGGACTAGCGGTTCAAGATACGCAGTATTTT. Translating it yields CASSEGLAVQDTQYF.

The rearrangement joins TRBV29-1 to TRBJ2-1, with unresolved D. CDR3 length: 10 residues. Germline V gene sequence: CDR1 SQVTM, CDR2 ANQGSEA. V was clipped by 6 bases and J by 14 bases, with 14 bases between them. The CDR3 protein is CSVAQPLEFF. The CDR3 coding sequence is TGCAGCGTGGCACAGCCCCTTGAGTTCTTC.

The rearrangement links TRBV7-2 to TRBJ2-3, with 10 positions matching TRBD2. Germline V gene sequence: CDR1 SGHTA, CDR2 FQGNSA. V shed 7 bases and J 3 bases; nucleotides not matched to a gene: 7. The CDR3 sequence is 15 residues long. CDR3 DNA sequence: TGTGCCAGCACTTTACTAGCGGGGAAGACAGATACGCAGTATTTT. As protein: CASTLLAGKTDTQYF.

The chain is built from TRBV9 and TRBJ1-4, with 7 bases lining up with TRBD1. CDR3 size: 15 residues. The ends lost 3 bases at V and 6 bases at J; junction bases unmatched: 8. Germline lookup yields CDR1 SGDLS and CDR2 YYNGEE. This CDR3 reads CASSATTGEDEKLFF. The CDR3 region has the DNA TGTGCCAGCAGCGCTACCACAGGGGAGGATGAAAAACTGTTTTTT.

V is TRBV6-6 and J is TRBJ2-2, with D maybe TRBD1 (6 bases). V dropped 6 bases and J dropped 0 bases, with 8 bases sitting between them. Per germline, CDR1 MNHNY and CDR2 SVGAGI (reference sequence). The CDR3 runs to 14 residues. In nucleotides, the CDR3 is TGTGCCAGCAGGAGGACAGCGAACACCGGGGAGCTGTTTTTT. Protein: CASRRTANTGELFF.

The chain couples TRBV19 to TRBJ1-5, with D uncertain. The V gene lost 4 bases and the J gene lost 7 bases, with 11 bases spanning the gap. Germline CDR1 is LNHDA and CDR2 is SQIVND (reference sequence). This CDR3 is 13 amino acids long. The CDR3 coding sequence is TGTGCCAGTAGTACCCGCAGGCTACAGCCCCAGCATTTT. Translating gives CASSTRRLQPQHF.

J is TRBJ1-2 and V is TRBV5-1; TRBD1 matches at 8 bases. CDR1 and CDR2 from the germline V gene are SGHRS and YFSETQ. The trim removed 5 bases at V and 1 base at J, leaving 13 bases unmatched. This CDR3 has 17 residues. CDR3 nucleotides: TGCGCCAGCAGTTCCGCCGGGACAGGAGGGGTTAACTATGGCTACACCTTC. Its protein product is CASSSAGTGGVNYGYTF.

The J gene is TRBJ2-1, the V gene TRBV19; tentative D call: TRBD1 (5 bases). CDR1 and CDR2 from the germline V gene are LNHDA and SQIVND (reference sequence). This CDR3 has 12 amino acids. V dropped 5 bases and J dropped 9 bases, with 11 bases sitting between them. CDR3 nucleotides: TGTGCCAGTAGTCCCTTGGGGCTTGAGCAGTTCTTC. Translated, it gives CASSPLGLEQFF.

The chain combines TRBV5-4 with TRBJ2-5, with D perhaps TRBD2 (6 bases). The CDR3 runs to 17 residues. Germline V CDR1 and CDR2: SGHNT, YYREEE (reference sequence). Trimming removed 0 bases from V and 3 bases from J, with 18 bases in between. The CDR3 region is CASSLVGGGVAKETQYF. The CDR3 DNA follows: TGTGCCAGCAGCTTGGTTGGTGGCGGGGTGGCGAAAGAGACCCAGTACTTC.

This clone was seen a single time. The rearrangement joins TRBV7-9 to TRBJ2-7; D perhaps matches TRBD2 (7 bases). V lost 1 base to trimming and J lost 0 bases, with 22 bases between them. Germline V lookup: CDR1 SEHNR, CDR2 FQNEAQ (reference sequence). This CDR3 region has 19 residues. The CDR3 DNA sequence: TGTGCCAGCAGCTTAGAGGGTCGGGGGGCCACTAGGAGCTCCTACGAGCAGTACTTC. Translated: CASSLEGRGATRSSYEQYF.